Listed below are T cell receptor beta chains from one sample, sequenced in a study of T cells in Graves' hyperthyroidism and ophthalmopathy. MiXCR, applied by TCRdb to the multiplex PCR reads, yields one record per CDR3 protein. This sample yields some 350,000 distinct CDR3 sequences, of which around 14% are seen a single time; around a quarter belongs to the top ten. The sample was blood. The source is a woman under 30 with Graves' hyperthyroidism that later progressed to Graves' ophthalmopathy. Both conserved end residues are part of each CDR3. The order of the fields is J gene, V gene, clone size, D gene, CDR3 protein, CDR3 DNA. D genes are given only for firm matches. A clone size is listed for some rows: how often the clone was seen (once, few, many), or a class if it is expanded.

TRBJ2-7	TRBV7-9	many	NA	CASSVGEEQYF	TGTGCCAGCAGCGTAGGTGAGGAGCAGTACTTC
TRBJ1-2	TRBV6-1	few	NA	CASSVRGPNYGYTF	TGTGCCAGCAGTGTCAGGGGCCCTAACTATGGCTACACCTTC
TRBJ2-3	TRBV7-2	many	TRBD2	CASSTPTSGRVGDTQYF	TGTGCCAGCAGCACCCCGACTAGCGGGAGGGTAGGAGATACGCAGTATTTT
TRBJ1-3	TRBV5-1	many	NA	CASSPTDSYGNTIYF	TGCGCCAGCAGCCCAACCGACAGCTACGGAAACACCATATATTTT
TRBJ2-3	TRBV28	many	TRBD2	CASSLGLAGDTQYF	TGTGCCAGCAGTTTAGGACTAGCAGGAGATACGCAGTATTTT
TRBJ2-7	TRBV12-3/TRBV12-4	many	NA	CASSLKAGIAYEQYF	TGTGCCAGCAGTTTAAAGGCAGGGATCGCTTACGAGCAGTACTTC
TRBJ2-3	TRBV3-1	many	NA	CASSQDRGGTDTQYF	TGTGCCAGCAGCCAAGACAGGGGGGGAACAGATACGCAGTATTTT
TRBJ2-2	TRBV6-6	NA	NA	CASSYSTGPNTGELFF	TGTGCCAGCAGTTACTCGACGGGACCGAACACCGGGGAGCTGTTTTTT
TRBJ2-3	TRBV19	NA	NA	CASSPGGGRTDTQYF	TGTGCCAGCTCCCCAGGTGGGGGCCGCACAGATACGCAGTATTTT
TRBJ2-5	TRBV18	NA	NA	CASSPVRRGETQYF	TGTGCCAGCTCACCCGTAAGAAGAGGAGAGACCCAGTACTTC
TRBJ1-3	TRBV10-3	NA	NA	CAISREGGGNTIYF	TGTGCCATCAGTCGGGAGGGAGGTGGAAACACCATATATTTT
TRBJ2-7	TRBV20-1	NA	TRBD1	CSALHRGKGIYEQYF	TGCAGTGCTTTACACAGGGGAAAGGGGATCTACGAGCAGTACTTC
TRBJ2-1	TRBV28	many	TRBD2	CASSFPPLAGGTPFSYNEQFF	TGTGCCAGCAGTTTCCCTCCGCTAGCGGGAGGTACCCCTTTCTCCTACAATGAGCAGTTCTTC
TRBJ2-7	TRBV30	many	NA	CAWRGLSYEQYF	TGTGCCTGGCGGGGCCTCTCCTACGAGCAGTACTTC
TRBJ2-1	TRBV9	NA	TRBD2	CASSVAGTSGRNEQFF	TGTGCCAGCAGCGTAGCTGGGACTAGCGGGAGGAATGAGCAGTTCTTC
TRBJ2-7	TRBV2	many	NA	CASSESRQVSYEQYF	TGTGCCAGCAGTGAATCTAGGCAGGTCTCCTACGAGCAGTACTTC
TRBJ1-1	TRBV27	many	NA	CASSFGTPQMNTEAFF	TGTGCCAGCAGTTTCGGGACCCCACAAATGAACACTGAAGCTTTCTTT
TRBJ1-5	TRBV6-2/TRBV6-3	NA	NA	CASSYEARYSNQPQHF	TGTGCCAGCAGTTACGAGGCAAGGTATAGCAATCAGCCCCAGCATTTT
TRBJ2-1	TRBV5-1	many	NA	CASSPGAGTYNEQFF	TGCGCCAGCAGCCCGGGAGCGGGCACCTACAATGAGCAGTTCTTC
TRBJ2-5	TRBV20-1	many	NA	CSASRYLSETQYF	TGCAGTGCTAGTCGTTATTTATCGGAGACCCAGTACTTC
TRBJ2-7	TRBV28	NA	NA	CASSLGGKSLYEQYF	TGTGCCAGCAGTTTAGGGGGGAAGAGCCTCTACGAGCAGTACTTC
TRBJ1-4	TRBV7-9	few	NA	CASSPPHPAGEKLFF	TGTGCCAGCAGCCCCCCACACCCCGCGGGTGAAAAACTGTTTTTT
TRBJ2-7	TRBV7-2	many	NA	CASSSGQLPFSYEQYF	TGTGCCAGCAGCTCTGGACAGCTACCCTTCTCCTACGAGCAGTACTTC
TRBJ1-3	TRBV6-2/TRBV6-3	many	NA	CASSFSSGNTIYF	TGTGCCAGCAGTTTTTCCTCTGGAAACACCATATATTTT
TRBJ2-5	TRBV20-1	many	NA	CSARVGAGETQYF	TGCAGTGCTAGAGTGGGGGCAGGGGAGACCCAGTACTTC
TRBJ2-5	TRBV7-2	many	TRBD1	CASSFQGTAQETQYF	TGTGCCAGCAGCTTTCAAGGGACAGCGCAAGAGACCCAGTACTTC
TRBJ2-7	TRBV12-3/TRBV12-4	many	TRBD1	CASSWGGQGTYEQYF	TGTGCCAGCAGTTGGGGCGGACAGGGGACCTACGAGCAGTACTTC
TRBJ2-7	TRBV15	NA	NA	CATSSKAEGGYEQYF	TGTGCCACCAGCAGTAAGGCAGAAGGGGGGTACGAGCAGTACTTC
TRBJ2-5	TRBV11-2	NA	TRBD1	CASSSGQGAWTQYF	TGTGCCAGCAGTTCCGGACAGGGGGCTTGGACCCAGTACTTC
TRBJ1-2	TRBV19	NA	TRBD1	CASKIGGGDPYGYTF	TGTGCCAGTAAGATAGGAGGGGGCGACCCTTATGGCTACACCTTC
TRBJ2-7	TRBV6-2/TRBV6-3	NA	TRBD1	CASSAPGQDGYEQYF	TGTGCCAGCAGTGCCCCGGGACAGGATGGCTACGAGCAGTACTTC
TRBJ2-5	TRBV6-1	many	NA	CASSEDVGIGTQYF	TGTGCCAGCAGTGAAGATGTGGGAATCGGGACCCAGTACTTC
TRBJ2-7	TRBV6-1	many	TRBD1	CASSGDRGRGNPYEQYF	TGTGCCAGCAGTGGGGACAGGGGGCGCGGTAACCCCTACGAGCAGTACTTC
TRBJ2-5	TRBV7-2	NA	NA	CASSGIGQLSPDF	TGTGCCAGCAGCGGTATCGGGCAGCTGTCCCCAGACTTC
TRBJ1-1	TRBV24-1	many	NA	CATSDCRAGLNTEAFF	TGTGCCACCAGTGATTGTCGGGCAGGTCTGAACACTGAAGCTTTCTTT
TRBJ2-4	TRBV5-8	NA	NA	CASSLRVALAKNIQYF	TGTGCCAGCAGCCTACGGGTAGCCCTAGCCAAAAACATTCAGTACTTC
TRBJ2-4	TRBV7-2	many	TRBD2	CASRPSSGSLIQYF	TGTGCCAGCAGACCGAGTAGCGGGAGTCTGATTCAGTACTTC
TRBJ1-1	TRBV19	NA	NA	CASRGSWRGVNTEAFF	TGTGCCAGTAGAGGGAGTTGGCGCGGAGTAAACACTGAAGCTTTCTTT
TRBJ2-2	TRBV13	NA	TRBD1	CASSLGTGGAELFF	TGTGCCAGCAGCTTAGGGACAGGGGGCGCGGAGCTGTTTTTT
TRBJ1-5	TRBV28	many	NA	CASRLPTGSNQPQHF	TGTGCCAGCAGGTTACCCACAGGGAGCAATCAGCCCCAGCATTTT
TRBJ2-3	TRBV20-1	many	NA	CSARDGWRGDTDTQYF	TGCAGTGCTAGAGATGGTTGGCGGGGAGACACAGATACGCAGTATTTT
TRBJ1-5	TRBV6-1	NA	NA	CASSPGSHQPQHF	TGTGCCAGCAGTCCAGGGTCACATCAGCCCCAGCATTTT
TRBJ2-3	TRBV12-5	NA	TRBD2	CASGLVQAGGPVMQYF	TGTGCTAGTGGTTTGGTACAAGCGGGAGGGCCTGTTATGCAGTATTTT
TRBJ1-2	TRBV6-1	few	NA	CASSENRGERGGYTF	TGTGCCAGCAGTGAAAATCGTGGGGAAAGGGGTGGCTACACCTTC
TRBJ2-5	TRBV4-1	many	NA	CASSQSGGAYQETQYF	TGCGCCAGCAGCCAATCAGGGGGGGCATACCAAGAGACCCAGTACTTC
TRBJ2-7	TRBV25-1	few	TRBD2	CASIGLAGVFSYEQYF	TGTGCCAGCATAGGGCTAGCGGGAGTGTTCTCCTACGAGCAGTACTTC
TRBJ2-3	TRBV11-3	many	NA	CASSLSAEDTQYF	TGTGCCAGCAGCTTATCCGCGGAGGATACGCAGTATTTT
TRBJ1-2	TRBV29-1	few	NA	CSVEVRGGGYTF	TGCAGCGTTGAAGTCAGGGGAGGGGGCTACACCTTC
TRBJ2-3	TRBV6-5	few	NA	CASSYVATNTQYF	TGTGCCAGCAGTTACGTGGCGACTAATACGCAGTATTTT
TRBJ2-7	TRBV6-1	many	TRBD1	CATSGQGTHEQYF	TGTGCCACCTCGGGACAGGGGACCCACGAGCAGTACTTC
TRBJ2-1	TRBV27	many	NA	CASSSTRASNEQFF	TGTGCCAGCAGTTCGACTAGGGCATCCAATGAGCAGTTCTTC
TRBJ2-7	TRBV12-3/TRBV12-4	NA	TRBD2	CASSFVGGRTPYEQYF	TGTGCCAGCAGTTTTGTAGGCGGGAGGACACCCTACGAGCAGTACTTC
TRBJ2-2	TRBV12-3/TRBV12-4	many	NA	CASSFGGNTGELFF	TGTGCCAGCAGTTTCGGCGGGAACACCGGGGAGCTGTTTTTT
TRBJ1-2	TRBV12-3/TRBV12-4	many	NA	CASSFGTFDFYGYTF	TGTGCCAGCAGTTTCGGGACTTTCGACTTCTATGGCTACACCTTC
TRBJ1-2	TRBV6-1	NA	TRBD1	CASRRGTGTYGYTF	TGTGCCAGCAGAAGAGGGACAGGGACCTATGGCTACACCTTC